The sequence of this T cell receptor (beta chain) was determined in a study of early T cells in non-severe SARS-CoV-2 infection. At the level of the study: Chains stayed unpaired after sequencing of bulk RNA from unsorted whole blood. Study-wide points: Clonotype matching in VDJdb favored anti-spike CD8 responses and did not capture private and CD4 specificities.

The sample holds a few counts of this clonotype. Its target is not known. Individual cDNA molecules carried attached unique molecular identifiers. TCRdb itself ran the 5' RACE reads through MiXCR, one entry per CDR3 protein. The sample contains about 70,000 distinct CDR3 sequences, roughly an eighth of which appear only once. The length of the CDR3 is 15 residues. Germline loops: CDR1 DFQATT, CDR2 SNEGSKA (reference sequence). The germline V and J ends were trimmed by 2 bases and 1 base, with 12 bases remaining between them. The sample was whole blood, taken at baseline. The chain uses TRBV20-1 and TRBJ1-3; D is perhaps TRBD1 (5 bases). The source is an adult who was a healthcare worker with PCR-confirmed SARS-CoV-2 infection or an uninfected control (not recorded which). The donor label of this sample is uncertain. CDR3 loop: CSARPRTRSGNTIYF. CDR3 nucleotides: TGCAGTGCTAGACCGCGGACAAGGTCTGGAAACACCATATATTTT.